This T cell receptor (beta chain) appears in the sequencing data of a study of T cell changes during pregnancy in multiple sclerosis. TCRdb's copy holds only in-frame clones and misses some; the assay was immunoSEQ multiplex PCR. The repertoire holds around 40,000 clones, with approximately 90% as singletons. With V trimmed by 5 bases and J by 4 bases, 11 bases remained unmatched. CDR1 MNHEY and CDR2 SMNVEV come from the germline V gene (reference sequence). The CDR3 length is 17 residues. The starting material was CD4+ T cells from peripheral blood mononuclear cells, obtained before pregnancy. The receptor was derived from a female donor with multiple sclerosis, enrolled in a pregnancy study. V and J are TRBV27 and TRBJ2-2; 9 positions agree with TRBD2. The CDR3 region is CASSPWGSGGLTGELFF. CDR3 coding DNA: TGTGCCAGCAGTCCCTGGGGTAGCGGGGGCCTCACCGGGGAGCTGTTTTTT.